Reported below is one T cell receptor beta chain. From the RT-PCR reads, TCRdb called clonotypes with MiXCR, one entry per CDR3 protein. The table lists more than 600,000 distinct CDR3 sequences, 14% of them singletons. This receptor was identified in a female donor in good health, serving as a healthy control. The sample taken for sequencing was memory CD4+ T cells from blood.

In nucleotides, the CDR3 is TGCAGTGCTAGAAACGCCGGGACAGGGATTACTGAAGCTTTCTTT. Its protein product is CSARNAGTGITEAFF. The rearrangement uses TRBV20-1 and TRBJ1-1, with 9 bases fitting TRBD1. V lost 2 bases to trimming and J lost 5 bases; unmatched junction nucleotides: 9. The CDR3 is made up of 15 amino acids. Germline-derived CDR1 and CDR2 are DFQATT and SNEGSKA (reference sequence).